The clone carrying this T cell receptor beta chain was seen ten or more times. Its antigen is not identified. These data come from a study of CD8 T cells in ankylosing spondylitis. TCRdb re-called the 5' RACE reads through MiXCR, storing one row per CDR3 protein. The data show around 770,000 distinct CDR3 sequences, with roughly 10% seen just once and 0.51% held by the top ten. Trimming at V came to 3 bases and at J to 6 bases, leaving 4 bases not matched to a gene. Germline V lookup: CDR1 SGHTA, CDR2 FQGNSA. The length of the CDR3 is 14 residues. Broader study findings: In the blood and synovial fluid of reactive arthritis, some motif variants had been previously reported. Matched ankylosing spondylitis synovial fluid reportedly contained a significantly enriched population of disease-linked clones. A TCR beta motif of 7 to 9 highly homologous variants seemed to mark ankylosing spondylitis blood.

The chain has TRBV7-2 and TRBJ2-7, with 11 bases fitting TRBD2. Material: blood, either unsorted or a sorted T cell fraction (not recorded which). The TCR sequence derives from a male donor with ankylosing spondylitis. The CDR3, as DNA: TGTGCCAGCAGCTTTACTAGCGGGAGAGGCGAGCAGTACTTC. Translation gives CASSFTSGRGEQYF.